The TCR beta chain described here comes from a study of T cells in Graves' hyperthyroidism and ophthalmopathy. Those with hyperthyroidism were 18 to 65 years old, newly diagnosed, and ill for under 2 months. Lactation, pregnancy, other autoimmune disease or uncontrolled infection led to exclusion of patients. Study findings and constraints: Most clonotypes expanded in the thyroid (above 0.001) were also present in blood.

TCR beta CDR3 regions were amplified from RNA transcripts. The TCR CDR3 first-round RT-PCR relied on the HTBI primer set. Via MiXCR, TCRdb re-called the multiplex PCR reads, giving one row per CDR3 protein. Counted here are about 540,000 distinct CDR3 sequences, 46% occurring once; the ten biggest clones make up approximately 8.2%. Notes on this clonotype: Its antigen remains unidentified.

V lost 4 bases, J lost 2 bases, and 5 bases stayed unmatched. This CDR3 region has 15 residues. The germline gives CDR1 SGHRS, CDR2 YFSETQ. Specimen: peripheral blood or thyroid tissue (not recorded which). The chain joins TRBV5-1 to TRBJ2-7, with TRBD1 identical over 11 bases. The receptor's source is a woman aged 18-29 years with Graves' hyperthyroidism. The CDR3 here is CASSLRDRGAYEQYF. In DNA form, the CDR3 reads TGCGCCAGCAGCCTACGGGACAGGGGGGCCTACGAGCAGTACTTC.